Following are 17 T cell receptor beta chains from one sample sequenced in a study of T cell responses to AZD1222 COVID-19 vaccine. TCRdb's table, derived via immunoSEQ multiplex PCR, lists solely in-frame clones and lacks some. The repertoire holds 120,000 or so clones, 70% to 90% seen once, with around 30% in the top ten. This material consisted of peripheral blood, taken on day 0 of AZD1222 vaccination. These TCRs come from an adult in good health.

This clone showed up just once. The chain recombines TRBV7-8 with TRBJ2-4; perhaps TRBD2 as D (7 bases). Germline V gene data show CDR1 as SGHVS and CDR2 as FQNEAQ. The CDR3 consists of 12 residues. V dropped 5 bases and J dropped 9 bases, with 11 bases sitting between them. Written as DNA, the CDR3 is TGTGCCAGCAGCCGGGGGGCTGGCATTCAGTACTTC. This gives the protein CASSRGAGIQYF.

The chain combines TRBV5-8 with TRBJ1-1, with a possible D match to TRBD1 (6 bases). Trimming took 2 bases from V and 5 from J, leaving 13 bases between them. There are 14 residues in the CDR3. The V gene's germline CDR1 is SGHTS and CDR2 YDEGEE. This chain's CDR3 is CASSLGVQGTEAFF. CDR3 DNA sequence: TGTGCCAGCAGCTTAGGGGTGCAGGGGACTGAAGCTTTCTTT.

The genes are TRBV6-5 and TRBJ2-7, with D maybe TRBD1 (7 bases). V was pared by 0 bases and J by 5 bases, with 14 bases between. Germline loops: CDR1 MNHEY, CDR2 SVGAGI. This CDR3 region has 15 residues. In DNA form, the CDR3 reads TGTGCCAGCAGTTACTCGTGGGCAGGGGGGAACGAGCAGTACTTC. It specifies CASSYSWAGGNEQYF.

The genes are TRBV7-2 and TRBJ2-1; 9 positions match TRBD2. J lost 8 bases, V lost 2 bases, and 7 bases had no gene match. The CDR3 runs 15 residues. CDR1 is SGHTA, CDR2 FQGNSA, per germline. In DNA, the CDR3 is TGTGCCAGCAGCTTAAGTAGCGGGAGTTGGGATGAGCAGTTCTTC. The encoded protein is CASSLSSGSWDEQFF. Using reference TRBV7-2 and TRBJ2-1 for the parts outside the CDR3, the full variable domain is GAGVSQSPSNKVTEKGKDVELRCDPISGHTALYWYRQSLGQGLEFLIYFQGNSAPDKSGLPSDRFSAERTGGSVSTLTIQRTQQEDSAVYLCASSLSSGSWDEQFFGPGTRLTVL.

The chain combines TRBV29-1 with TRBJ2-1; D remains ambiguous. CDR3 length: 15 amino acids. V gave up 4 bases and J gave up 0 bases, with 13 bases separating them. Germline V gene data show CDR1 as SQVTM and CDR2 as ANQGSEA. The CDR3 DNA reads as TGCAGCGTTGGACGTGGCGGCCTCTCCTACAATGAGCAGTTCTTC. Protein: CSVGRGGLSYNEQFF.

This chain uses TRBV6-5 with TRBJ2-1, with 8 positions matching TRBD2. In germline, CDR1 is MNHEY, CDR2 SVGAGI. CDR3 length equals 16 residues. The V gene end was trimmed by 0 bases and the J gene end by 7 bases; junction bases not matched to a gene: 8. CDR3 in amino acids: CASSYSNSGIRNEQFF. Written as DNA, the CDR3 is TGTGCCAGCAGTTACTCGAATAGCGGGATACGGAATGAGCAGTTCTTC.

J is TRBJ2-3 and V is TRBV9, with D perhaps TRBD2 (5 bases). The V gene lost 6 bases and the J gene lost 1 base, with 15 bases spanning the gap. The CDR3 loop spans 15 amino acids. Per the germline V gene, CDR1 is SGDLS and CDR2 is YYNGEE. This CDR3 is CASTTSTGGTDTQYF. The CDR3 DNA is TGTGCCAGCACTACGTCCACCGGGGGCACAGATACGCAGTATTTT.

The chain employs TRBV2 and TRBJ1-1; D is unresolved. V lost 5 bases and J lost 0, with 10 bases in between. The CDR3 contains 14 residues. CDR1 and CDR2 from the germline V gene are SNHLY and FYNNEI. The CDR3 DNA reads TGTGCCAGCAGTCTAAGCACCCTGAACACTGAAGCTTTCTTT. Amino acids: CASSLSTLNTEAFF.

This chain links TRBV5-1 with TRBJ2-3; 10 bases agree with TRBD1. The CDR3 totals 16 residues. J lost 1 base, V lost 0 bases, and 2 bases had no gene match. Germline V gene sequence: CDR1 SGHRS, CDR2 YFSETQ. DNA for the CDR3: TGCGCCAGCAGCTTGGGCGGGACAGGGGGCACAGATACGCAGTATTTT. Protein product: CASSLGGTGGTDTQYF.

This chain links TRBV9 with TRBJ2-5; D may be TRBD1 (6 bases). V shed 3 bases and J shed 1 base, with 13 bases lying between them. This CDR3 is built from 15 residues. The germline V gene encodes CDR1 SGDLS and CDR2 YYNGEE. The chain's CDR3 is CASSGDGQRQETQYF. The CDR3 DNA reads as TGTGCCAGCAGCGGGGACGGACAGCGCCAAGAGACCCAGTACTTC.

This chain connects TRBV7-3 to TRBJ2-2; 10 bases map to TRBD1. Trimming cost V 5 bases and J 7 bases; bases outside gene matches: 7. Germline V lookup: CDR1 SGHTA, CDR2 FQGTGA. This CDR3 has 15 residues. CDR3 nucleotides: TGTGCCAGCAGCGTGGGACAGGGGATGGGCGGGGAGCTGTTTTTT. Amino acid sequence: CASSVGQGMGGELFF. Full variable domain (outside the CDR3, taken from reference TRBV7-3 and TRBJ2-2): GAGVSQTPSNKVTEKGKYVELRCDPISGHTALYWYRQSLGQGPEFLIYFQGTGAADDSGLPNDRFFAVRPEGSVSTLKIQRTERGDSAVYLCASSVGQGMGGELFFGEGSRLTVL.

The chain uses TRBV6-1 and TRBJ1-1; D is unclear. Trimming took 3 bases from V and 0 from J, leaving 17 bases between them. Germline CDR1 and CDR2: MNHNS and SASEGT. The CDR3 has 17 amino acids. CDR3 region: CASSDFSAGRMNTEAFF. As DNA, the CDR3 is TGTGCCAGCAGTGATTTTTCGGCAGGCAGGATGAACACTGAAGCTTTCTTT.

Only one count was recorded for this clone. At one end the junction does not follow the germline gene, possibly because of a read error. The chain carries TRBV7-2 and TRBJ1-2; no reliable D call. The CDR3 contains 10 residues. In germline, CDR1 is SGHTA, CDR2 FQGNSA. The CDR3 DNA reads TGTGCCAGCAGTCCGTTGGAGCCACACTTC. This encodes CASSPLEPHF. The full variable domain, with the rest looked up from reference TRBV7-2 and TRBJ1-2, is GAGVSQSPSNKVTEKGKDVELRCDPISGHTALYWYRQSLGQGLEFLIYFQGNSAPDKSGLPSDRFSAERTGGSVSTLTIQRTQQEDSAVYLCASSPLEPHFGSGTRLTVV.

J is TRBJ2-3 and V is TRBV6-2 or TRBV6-3, with TRBD1 matching 9 bases. V dropped 5 bases and J dropped 3; count of bases not matched to a gene: 6. This CDR3 is built from 15 residues. The germline CDR1 and CDR2 sequences are MNHEY and SVGEGT. Here the CDR3 DNA reads TGTGCCAGCAGTCCCGGGACAGGGTCGACAGATACGCAGTATTTT. Protein product: CASSPGTGSTDTQYF.

In DNA, the CDR3 is TGTGCCAGCAGCTTAGGGGCAGCAGGCGTCTACGAGCAGTACTTC. Translated, it gives CASSLGAAGVYEQYF. The rearrangement joins TRBV11-3 to TRBJ2-7; no firm D call. This CDR3 spans 15 amino acids. Trimming left V 1 base short and J 3 bases short, with 13 bases between. Germline V CDR1 and CDR2: SGHNT, YENEEA.

The chain has TRBV11-3 and TRBJ2-7, with TRBD1 matching over 8 bases. V was pared by 3 bases and J by 2 bases, with 0 bases of the junction left unmatched. The CDR3 loop spans 13 amino acids. The germline gives CDR1 SGHNT, CDR2 YENEEA. The CDR3 DNA is TGTGCCAGCAGCTTGACAGGGGCCTACGAGCAGTACTTC. Translated: CASSLTGAYEQYF.

V and J are TRBV5-6 and TRBJ1-2; 8 nucleotides line up with TRBD1. Germline-derived CDR1 and CDR2 are SGHDT and YYEEEE. J was trimmed by 1 base and V by 4 bases; bases with no gene match: 6. The CDR3 length is 15 residues. CDR3 in DNA: TGTGCCAGCAGCGGCCCCGGACAGGGTAACTATGGCTACACCTTC. It is translated as CASSGPGQGNYGYTF.